In its sample, the clone carrying this T cell receptor (beta chain) was seen many times. TCRdb re-called the reads with MiXCR, one entry per CDR3 protein. The sample consists of tens of thousands of distinct CDR3 sequences, around 3.8% of them appearing once. The CDR3 is 13 residues long. Germline CDR1 and CDR2: SNHLY and FYNNEI. V lost 8 bases and J 3 bases, leaving 11 bases between the germline ends. The data originate from a study of T cell repertoires in cytomegalovirus infection. The TCR sequence derives from a human donor in good health (CMV status not recorded). Some clones in this sample may be carry-over from other donors' samples. The chain couples TRBV2 to TRBJ1-5; no definite D call. The sequenced material came from PBMCs. CDR3 region: CASADNNNQPQHF. The DNA of the CDR3 is TGTGCCAGCGCCGATAACAACAATCAGCCCCAGCATTTT.